This passage covers 5 T cell receptor beta chains from one sample sequenced in a study of blood T cell repertoires in COVID-19. Clones were sequenced by immunoSEQ multiplex PCR, and TCRdb holds only the in-frame ones, with some missing. The sample includes around 140,000 clones, more than 60% seen only once; the top ten take approximately 1.9%. The sample taken for sequencing was peripheral blood. Receptors originate from a woman aged 70-85 years with acute or convalescent COVID-19.

The V gene is TRBV5-4, the J gene TRBJ2-5; TRBD2 agrees at 14 bases. The CDR3 contains 16 residues. Losses at the gene ends were 0 bases for V and 5 bases for J; bases not matched to a gene: 3. Germline values: CDR1 SGHNT, CDR2 YYREEE (reference sequence). CDR3 residues: CASSLVGLAGAETQYF. The CDR3 nucleotides are TGTGCCAGCAGCTTGGTGGGACTAGCGGGAGCTGAGACCCAGTACTTC.

The V call is TRBV7-2, the J call TRBJ2-7; 8 bases are a match to TRBD1. CDR1 SGHTA and CDR2 FQGNSA come from the germline V gene. J gave up 2 bases and V 8 bases, and 5 bases lay outside the gene matches. The CDR3 spans 13 residues. In nucleotides, the CDR3 is TGTGCCAGCTTGAGGACAGGGACCTACGAGCAGTACTTC. It specifies CASLRTGTYEQYF.

This sequence joins TRBV3-1 (or the pseudogene TRBV3-2) and TRBJ2-7; 7 nucleotides match TRBD2. J lost 0 bases, V lost 0 bases, and 5 bases had no gene match. Germline V gives CDR1 LGHDT, CDR2 YNNKEL (reference sequence). The CDR3 length is 16 residues. The CDR3 DNA reads as TGTGCCAGCAGCCAAGAAACAGCGGGGTACTCCTACGAGCAGTACTTC. This sequence encodes CASSQETAGYSYEQYF.

The V call is TRBV28, the J call TRBJ2-7; possibly TRBD2 for D (6 bases). Between the trimmed V and J ends, which lost 8 bases and 2 bases, there was a span of 19 bases. The CDR3 consists of 15 residues. Germline V lookup: CDR1 MDHEN, CDR2 SYDVKM. The CDR3 spells CASPPDTGVTYEQYF. CDR3 nucleotide sequence: TGTGCCAGCCCTCCAGATACGGGAGTCACCTACGAGCAGTACTTC.

The gene calls are TRBV7-9 and TRBJ2-7, with D tentatively TRBD1 (6 bases). V was clipped by 5 bases and J by 6 bases, with 8 bases between them. Germline V gene lookup returns CDR1 SEHNR and CDR2 FQNEAQ (reference sequence). This CDR3 has 11 amino acids. CDR3 in amino acids: CASSVDSEQYF. CDR3 nucleotides: TGTGCCAGCAGCGTGGACAGCGAGCAGTACTTC.